What follows are 14 T cell receptor beta chains derived from one specimen sequenced in a study of tumor T cells in aggressive B-cell lymphoma. Clones were sequenced by immunoSEQ multiplex PCR, and TCRdb holds only the in-frame ones, with some missing. Counted here are around 10,000 clones, 80% to 95% occurring once; the ten biggest clones make up more than 2.5%. Sequencing input: tumor tissue. The receptors shown here come from an adult with diffuse large B cell lymphoma.

The V call is TRBV19, the J call TRBJ1-1, with D tentatively TRBD1 (5 bases). This CDR3 region has 16 residues. Trimming shortened V by 5 bases and J by 3 bases, and 19 bases separated the two germline ends. CDR1 and CDR2 from the germline V gene are LNHDA and SQIVND (reference sequence). CDR3: CASSLLTRGGDTEAFF. The CDR3 DNA reads as TGTGCCAGTAGTCTGTTGACCCGCGGGGGGGACACTGAAGCTTTCTTT.

V is TRBV6-5 and J is TRBJ1-1; D might be TRBD1 (6 bases). The V gene lost 6 bases and the J gene lost 9 bases, with 17 bases spanning the gap. This CDR3 spans 13 amino acids. Germline V CDR1 and CDR2: MNHEY, SVGAGI. For the CDR3, the DNA is TGTGCCAGCAGGGTTACAACGGACAGCCAAGCTTTCTTT. The encoded protein is CASRVTTDSQAFF.

V and J are TRBV12-5 and TRBJ2-7; weak D call: TRBD1 (6 bases). V shed 6 bases and J shed 3 bases, with 15 bases lying between them. CDR1 and CDR2 (germline): LGHNT, FRNRAP. The CDR3 loop spans 14 amino acids. The CDR3 spells CASGPGYRDYEQYF. CDR3 coding DNA: TGTGCTAGTGGCCCGGGTTACAGGGACTACGAGCAGTACTTC.

The chain employs TRBV4-1 and TRBJ1-5; no clear D gene. The V and J ends lost 7 bases and 0 bases respectively, with 13 bases between them. CDR1 and CDR2 from the germline V gene are MGHRA and YSYEKL. CDR3 length: 15 residues. The CDR3 spells CASTTVALSNQPQHF. In DNA, the CDR3 is TGCGCCAGCACCACAGTGGCCCTTAGCAATCAGCCCCAGCATTTT.

The rearrangement joins TRBV13 to TRBJ2-1, with 8 bases lining up with TRBD2. The CDR3 spans 15 residues. The germline V gene has CDR1 PRHDT and CDR2 FYEKMQ (reference sequence). Unmatched junction bases numbered 4, after V lost 0 bases and J lost 6 bases. CDR3 amino acids: CASSLGGRAINEQFF. In DNA, the CDR3 is TGTGCCAGCAGCTTAGGCGGGAGGGCCATCAATGAGCAGTTCTTC.

The chain combines TRBV7-9 with TRBJ1-2; 8 bases agree with TRBD1. Germline V gene sequence: CDR1 SEHNR, CDR2 FQNEAQ (reference sequence). The J segment lost 4 bases and the V segment lost 4 bases, leaving 5 bases of the junction unmatched. CDR3 length: 14 amino acids. CDR3 residues: CASSSRTGPYGYTF. In nucleotides, the CDR3 is TGTGCCAGCAGCTCCCGGACAGGGCCCTATGGCTACACCTTC.

For the CDR3, the DNA is TGTGCCAGCTCTCCGACCGGGTCTGGCAATCAGCCCCAGCATTTT. Translated: CASSPTGSGNQPQHF. The chain is built from TRBV6-5 and TRBJ1-5; no firm D call. Between the trimmed V and J ends, which lost 8 bases and 2 bases, there was a span of 16 bases. The CDR3 totals 15 residues. CDR1 and CDR2 from the germline V gene are MNHEY and SVGAGI.

The chain has TRBV7-6 and TRBJ1-3; D gene ambiguous. Germline V gene data show CDR1 as SGHVS and CDR2 as FNYEAQ. The ends were cut back, 10 bases at V and 2 bases at J, with 9 bases in the middle. This CDR3 has 12 amino acids. The DNA of the CDR3 is TGTGCCATTCCGGGTCCTGGAAACACCATATATTTT. Translation: CAIPGPGNTIYF.

The rearrangement links TRBV6-1 to TRBJ1-5; no firm D call. The CDR3 consists of 14 residues. The V and J ends lost 4 bases and 6 bases respectively, with 13 bases between them. The germline gives CDR1 MNHNS, CDR2 SASEGT. CDR3 residues: CASSGGVGGQPQHF. CDR3 DNA sequence: TGTGCCAGCAGTGGCGGGGTCGGCGGTCAGCCCCAGCATTTT.

This chain connects TRBV6-1 to TRBJ1-1, with 8 nucleotides matching TRBD1. Germline assignment: CDR1 MNHNS and CDR2 SASEGT. This CDR3 has 14 residues. V dropped 6 bases and J dropped 4; count of bases not matched to a gene: 7. This chain's CDR3 is CASRLSGGITEAFF. The CDR3 DNA reads as TGTGCCAGCAGGCTATCAGGGGGCATCACTGAAGCTTTCTTT.

The V gene is TRBV2, the J gene TRBJ1-2; perhaps TRBD1 as D (5 bases). Germline CDR1 SNHLY, CDR2 FYNNEI. Trimming removed 3 bases at V and 3 bases at J, with 8 bases between. CDR3 length equals 13 residues. CDR3 DNA sequence: TGTGCCAGCAGTGACAGGGCCTACTATGGCTACACCTTC. Translation: CASSDRAYYGYTF.

The CDR3 is CASSFRQKNIQYF. CDR3 in DNA: TGTGCCAGCAGCTTTCGACAGAAAAACATTCAGTACTTC. The chain uses TRBV5-6 and TRBJ2-4; D possibly corresponds to TRBD1 (5 bases). The CDR3 contains 13 residues. Germline lookup yields CDR1 SGHDT and CDR2 YYEEEE. Between the trimmed V and J ends, which lost 2 bases and 4 bases, there was a span of 7 bases.

This chain links TRBV11-3 with TRBJ2-5; 10 bases match TRBD2. The CDR3 totals 15 residues. After removal of 1 base from V and 4 bases from J, the junction contained 3 bases not matched to a gene. Germline V gives CDR1 SGHNT, CDR2 YENEEA. The CDR3, as DNA: TGTGCCAGCAGCTTAGCTAGCGGGAGTGGAGAGACCCAGTACTTC. Protein product: CASSLASGSGETQYF.

This clone was counted once. The rearrangement uses TRBV7-9 and TRBJ2-7; D is undetermined. The V gene's germline CDR1 is SEHNR and CDR2 FQNEAQ (reference sequence). There are 12 residues in the CDR3. V lost 5 bases, J lost 3 bases, and 8 bases lay in between. The CDR3 loop is CASSAVIYEQYF. For the CDR3, the DNA is TGTGCCAGCAGCGCGGTAATCTACGAGCAGTACTTC. The full variable domain, its missing parts supplied by reference TRBV7-9 and TRBJ2-7, is DTGVSQNPRHKITKRGQNVTFRCDPISEHNRLYWYRQTLGQGPEFLTYFQNEAQLEKSRLLSDRFSAERPKGSFSTLEIQRTEQGDSAMYLCASSAVIYEQYFGPGTRLTVT.